Following are 30 T cell receptor beta chains from one sample sequenced in a study of T cells in Graves' hyperthyroidism and ophthalmopathy. TCR beta CDR3 sequences were amplified from RNA transcripts. HTBI primers were used for first-round RT-PCR of the TCR CDR3. TCRdb itself ran the multiplex PCR reads through MiXCR, one entry per CDR3 protein. This sample has approximately 640,000 distinct CDR3 sequences; around 16% occur once, and the top ten carry around 15%. The sample taken for sequencing was blood. The receptors derive from a man over 45 with Graves' hyperthyroidism.

The gene calls are TRBV14 and TRBJ2-7, with 11 bases fitting TRBD2. Germline CDR1 and CDR2: SGHDN and FVKESK. V lost 0 bases and J lost 4; bases outside the gene matches: 20. CDR3 size: 21 residues. The CDR3 loop reads CASSQDRRRPSEGLAAYEQYF. The CDR3 DNA sequence: TGTGCCAGCAGCCAAGATCGTCGACGGCCGAGCGAGGGACTAGCGGCGTACGAGCAGTACTTC. The full variable domain, rest sourced from reference TRBV14 and TRBJ2-7, is EAGVTQFPSHSVIEKGQTVTLRCDPISGHDNLYWYRRVMGKEIKFLLHFVKESKQDESGMPNNRFLAERTGGTYSTLKVQPAELEDSGVYFCASSQDRRRPSEGLAAYEQYFGPGTRLTVT.

This clonotype has a count of ten or more. V gene TRBV2 combines with J gene TRBJ2-6; D assignment may be TRBD1 or TRBD2 (7 bases each). Trimming cost V 6 bases and J 4 bases, with 13 bases left between them. The CDR3 extends over 15 amino acids. The germline V gene encodes CDR1 SNHLY and CDR2 FYNNEI. The DNA for the CDR3 is TGTGCCAGCAGGACAGGGAGGGCGGGGGCCAACGTCCTGACTTTC. Translated: CASRTGRAGANVLTF.

The chain recombines TRBV14 with TRBJ2-3, with D possibly TRBD2 on 5 matching bases. Germline lookup yields CDR1 SGHDN and CDR2 FVKESK. This CDR3 is 13 amino acids long. Trimming pared 6 bases from V and 5 bases from J, leaving 12 bases between. The CDR3 nucleotides read TGTGCCAGCAGGAGAGGGATGGTAGATACGCAGTATTTT. Translating it yields CASRRGMVDTQYF.

The sample holds many counts of this clonotype. The rearrangement links TRBV28 to TRBJ2-1; TRBD2 agrees at 16 bases. CDR1 is MDHEN, CDR2 SYDVKM, per germline. The V gene end was trimmed by 3 bases and the J gene end by 12 bases; junction bases not matched to a gene: 14. The CDR3 consists of 18 residues. For the CDR3, the DNA is TGTGCCAGCAGTTTTCCCGGGACTAGCGGGAGGGCCGGGTCGCGGCAGTTCTTC. Translated, it gives CASSFPGTSGRAGSRQFF.

This clonotype was detected many times. In nucleotides, the CDR3 is TGTGCCATCAGTGAGACAGAGTCGAACACCGGGGAGCTGTTTTTT. Its protein is CAISETESNTGELFF. The rearrangement uses TRBV10-3 and TRBJ2-2, with D hard to call. Germline CDR1 reads ENHRY; CDR2 reads SYGVKD. V gave up 2 bases and J gave up 0 bases, with 7 bases separating them. The CDR3 is 15 residues long.

This clonotype was counted ten times or more. The rearrangement links TRBV10-3 to TRBJ2-7, with no clear D. CDR3 length: 13 residues. Trimming pared 0 bases from V and 4 bases from J, leaving 7 bases between. Germline values: CDR1 ENHRY, CDR2 SYGVKD. In nucleotides, the CDR3 is TGTGCCATCAGTGAGTCAGGGTGGTACGAGCAGTACTTC. The encoded protein is CAISESGWYEQYF.

A note on this clonotype: An end of the junction does not agree with germline; a read error may underlie this. This chain uses TRBV19 with TRBJ2-1; 12 bases map to TRBD2. The germline V gene encodes CDR1 LNHDA and CDR2 SQIVND (reference sequence). The CDR3 runs to 16 residues. CDR3 DNA sequence: TGTGCCAGTAGTATGACTAGCGGGAGACCCTACAATGAGCAGTTGTTC. It specifies CASSMTSGRPYNEQLF.

This clonotype was detected a few times. The chain joins TRBV13 to TRBJ2-1, with a possible D match to TRBD1 (5 bases). Trimming cost V 5 bases and J 4 bases, with 15 bases left between them. Germline values: CDR1 PRHDT, CDR2 FYEKMQ (reference sequence). The CDR3 extends over 15 amino acids. The CDR3, as DNA: TGTGCCAGCAGCACCAGGGTGAAACTTTACAATGAGCAGTTCTTC. This sequence encodes CASSTRVKLYNEQFF.

This clonotype was recorded at least ten times. The genes are TRBV3-1 and TRBJ2-7, with D maybe TRBD2 (5 bases). Trimming cost V 1 base and J 2 bases, with 15 bases left between them. The germline V gene has CDR1 LGHDT and CDR2 YNNKEL (reference sequence). The CDR3 totals 16 residues. The chain's CDR3 is CASSQGPPGLTYEQYF. CDR3 nucleotide sequence: TGTGCCAGCAGCCAAGGACCACCGGGGTTAACCTACGAGCAGTACTTC.

The sample holds a few counts of this clonotype. This rearrangement joins TRBV20-1 to TRBJ1-6; possibly TRBD1 for D (6 bases). The V end was cut by 6 bases, the J end by 6 bases, with 12 bases between. The CDR3 extends over 13 amino acids. Germline V CDR1 and CDR2: DFQATT, SNEGSKA (reference sequence). The DNA for the CDR3 is TGCAGTGCAGGACAGTACCTTAATTCACCCCTCCACTTT. Its protein is CSAGQYLNSPLHF.

In DNA form, the CDR3 reads TGTGCCAGCAATACAGGGCGGGGAACTGAAGCTTTCTTT. It yields the protein CASNTGRGTEAFF. V usage is TRBV6-1 and J usage is TRBJ1-1, with D perhaps TRBD1 (6 bases). The CDR3 is 13 amino acids. The V and J ends lost 7 bases and 5 bases respectively, with 14 bases between them. In germline, CDR1 is MNHNS, CDR2 SASEGT.

This clonotype was recorded many times. This rearrangement joins TRBV11-3 to TRBJ2-1; 16 positions match TRBD2. V shed 0 bases and J 8 bases; nucleotides not matched to a gene: 10. Germline V lookup: CDR1 SGHNT, CDR2 YENEEA. This CDR3 has 19 residues. This CDR3 reads CASSLEPPGLAGGLDEQFF. For the CDR3, the DNA is TGTGCCAGCAGCTTAGAACCTCCGGGACTAGCGGGAGGGCTCGATGAGCAGTTCTTC. Looking up the rest from reference TRBV11-3 and TRBJ2-1 gives the full variable domain: EAGVVQSPRYKIIEKKQPVAFWCNPISGHNTLYWYLQNLGQGPELLIRYENEEAVDDSQLPKDRFSAERLKGVDSTLKIQPAELGDSAVYLCASSLEPPGLAGGLDEQFFGPGTRLTVL.

This clonotype has a count of ten or more. This rearrangement joins TRBV27 to TRBJ2-3; TRBD1 agrees at 11 bases. Per germline, CDR1 MNHEY and CDR2 SMNVEV (reference sequence). CDR3 size: 16 residues. V was pared by 5 bases and J by 3 bases, with 7 bases of the junction left unmatched. The CDR3 bases are TGTGCCAGCAGTAATGGACAGGGGGCTTATACAGATACGCAGTATTTT. The encoded protein is CASSNGQGAYTDTQYF.

This chain connects TRBV20-1 to TRBJ2-7, with D hard to call. CDR1 is DFQATT and CDR2 is SNEGSKA in the germline V gene (reference sequence). This CDR3 region has 10 residues. The V gene lost 7 bases and the J gene lost 1 base, with 5 bases spanning the gap. CDR3 in DNA: TGCAGTGTTCCTTCCTACGAGCAGTACTTC. Protein: CSVPSYEQYF.

Ten or more counts support this clonotype. The chain is built from TRBV28 and TRBJ1-2, with a possible D match to TRBD1 (6 bases). The germline V gene has CDR1 MDHEN and CDR2 SYDVKM. The CDR3 extends over 14 amino acids. The ends were cut back, 5 bases at V and 0 bases at J, with 10 bases in the middle. CDR3 in amino acids: CASSQDRANYGYTF. CDR3 sequence (DNA): TGTGCCAGCAGTCAGGACAGAGCTAACTATGGCTACACCTTC.

V and J are TRBV30 and TRBJ1-2; maybe TRBD1 (6 bases). The ends were cut back, 0 bases at V and 0 bases at J, with 14 bases in the middle. Germline values: CDR1 GTSNPN, CDR2 SVGIG (reference sequence). The CDR3 covers 16 residues. CDR3 protein: CAWSVLWDMANYGYTF. CDR3 sequence (DNA): TGTGCCTGGAGTGTACTATGGGACATGGCTAACTATGGCTACACCTTC.

There are many counts of this clonotype. The gene calls are TRBV6-5 and TRBJ1-1; D is unclear. Germline V gene data show CDR1 as MNHEY and CDR2 as SVGAGI. The CDR3 consists of 13 residues. V lost 0 bases, J lost 7 bases, and 9 bases lay in between. CDR3 in DNA: TGTGCCAGCAGTTACTCCAGTGACCTTGAAGCTTTCTTT. Amino acid sequence: CASSYSSDLEAFF.

The table lists this clonotype with many counts. The chain is built from TRBV28 and TRBJ2-7, with TRBD2 matching over 9 bases. The CDR3 sequence is 13 residues long. V lost 3 bases, J lost 6 bases, and 3 bases stayed unmatched. Germline lookup yields CDR1 MDHEN and CDR2 SYDVKM. CDR3: CASSLREGGEQYF. The CDR3 nucleotides are TGTGCCAGCAGTTTGCGGGAGGGCGGCGAGCAGTACTTC.

This clonotype was seen ten or more times. J is TRBJ1-1 and V is TRBV2, with a tentative D call TRBD1 (6 bases). The V end was cut by 7 bases, the J end by 5 bases, with 20 bases between. The CDR3 loop spans 15 amino acids. Germline CDR1 and CDR2: SNHLY and FYNNEI. The CDR3 sequence: CASTPWTVHGTEAFF. DNA for the CDR3: TGTGCCAGCACACCATGGACAGTTCATGGTACTGAAGCTTTCTTT.

In this sample, this clonotype turned up a few times. The chain joins TRBV19 to TRBJ1-6; D is unresolved. The CDR3 totals 19 residues. Trimming stripped 1 base from V and 5 bases from J, with 21 bases between. Per germline, CDR1 LNHDA and CDR2 SQIVND (reference sequence). The CDR3 DNA follows: TGTGCCAGTAGTATAGCTGGGAGAGCCTTCGAAGTAGATAATTCACCCCTCCACTTT. It encodes CASSIAGRAFEVDNSPLHF.

This clonotype came up many times. This chain links TRBV28 with TRBJ2-2; D is perhaps TRBD1 (6 bases). Germline values: CDR1 MDHEN, CDR2 SYDVKM. V dropped 7 bases and J dropped 5 bases, with 14 bases sitting between them. The CDR3 is 14 amino acids. CDR3 in amino acids: CASTSGVWTGELFF. In DNA form, the CDR3 reads TGTGCCAGCACCTCAGGGGTATGGACCGGGGAGCTGTTTTTT.

The chain couples TRBV3-1 to TRBJ2-5; no clear D. This CDR3 has 14 residues. Germline V gene sequence: CDR1 LGHDT, CDR2 YNNKEL (reference sequence). V was pared by 4 bases and J by 4 bases, with 13 bases between. CDR3 in DNA: TGTGCCAGCAGCCGCGGAGAAGTTGCAGAGACCCAGTACTTC. Its protein product is CASSRGEVAETQYF.

This clonotype was detected a few times. V and J are TRBV14 and TRBJ1-1; D uncertain. V was clipped by 4 bases and J by 4 bases, with 10 bases between them. The CDR3 has 13 amino acids. CDR1 SGHDN and CDR2 FVKESK come from the germline V gene. The CDR3 spells CASSPREFTEAFF. CDR3 DNA sequence: TGTGCCAGCAGCCCCCGGGAGTTCACTGAAGCTTTCTTT.

The sample holds many counts of this clonotype. The V and J genes are TRBV28 and TRBJ1-5; 7 bases align to TRBD1. The CDR3 extends over 12 amino acids. The trim removed 8 bases at V and 5 bases at J, leaving 3 bases unmatched. CDR1 and CDR2 from the germline V gene are MDHEN and SYDVKM. The CDR3 sequence is CASRDSDQPQHF. CDR3 sequence (DNA): TGTGCCAGCCGGGACAGCGATCAGCCCCAGCATTTT.

This clonotype was detected a few times. This chain connects TRBV24-1 to TRBJ2-1; 12 positions agree with TRBD2. Germline V gene lookup returns CDR1 KGHDR and CDR2 SFDVKD. The CDR3 is 17 amino acids. Trimming took 3 bases from V and 7 from J; bases not matched to a gene: 9. The CDR3 DNA follows: TGTGCCACCAGTGATAACAGACTAGCGGGAGAAAGAAATGAGCAGTTCTTC. It codes for CATSDNRLAGERNEQFF.

This clonotype was observed many times. This rearrangement joins TRBV29-1 to TRBJ1-1; D gene ambiguous. The CDR3 extends over 13 amino acids. Germline CDR1 reads SQVTM; CDR2 reads ANQGSEA. Trimming removed 6 bases from V and 0 bases from J, with 11 bases in between. The DNA of the CDR3 is TGCAGCGTGAAAGGTCGCATGAACACTGAAGCTTTCTTT. This codes for CSVKGRMNTEAFF.

Turning to this clonotype: A read error is possible here, since a much larger clone lies one base away. V usage is TRBV30 and J usage is TRBJ2-2; 9 bases fit TRBD2. The CDR3 has 17 residues. Germline CDR1 is GTSNPN and CDR2 is SVGIG (reference sequence). Trimming cost V 3 bases and J 1 base; bases outside gene matches: 9. The DNA of the CDR3 is TGTGCCTGGAGAGGGTTAGCGGGAGACAGGAACACCGGGGAGCTGTTTTTT. The encoded protein is CAWRGLAGDRNTGELFF.

The V call is TRBV5-1, the J call TRBJ1-1; no reliable D call. Trimming took off 0 bases at V and 0 bases at J, with 12 bases between the two ends. The CDR3 consists of 16 residues. Germline values: CDR1 SGHRS, CDR2 YFSETQ. In DNA, the CDR3 is TGCGCCAGCAGCTTGGTTCCCGGCCCCATGAACACTGAAGCTTTCTTT. Translated: CASSLVPGPMNTEAFF. The entire variable domain, with the rest obtained from reference TRBV5-1 and TRBJ1-1, is as follows: KAGVTQTPRYLIKTRGQQVTLSCSPISGHRSVSWYQQTPGQGLQFLFEYFSETQRNKGNFPGRFSGRQFSNSRSEMNVSTLELGDSALYLCASSLVPGPMNTEAFFGQGTRLTVV.

Ten or more counts support this clonotype. The chain recombines TRBV28 with TRBJ1-2, with 8 nucleotides matching TRBD1. The CDR3 spans 12 residues. Germline assignment: CDR1 MDHEN and CDR2 SYDVKM. With 7 bases clipped from V and 7 bases from J, the junction kept 5 bases outside the gene matches. The CDR3 spells CASTVQGVGYTF. The CDR3 DNA is TGTGCCAGCACGGTACAGGGGGTTGGCTACACCTTC.

This clonotype was counted ten times or more. This chain joins TRBV20-1 and TRBJ1-2; 7 bases are a match to TRBD1. Germline CDR1 and CDR2: DFQATT and SNEGSKA (reference sequence). With 3 bases clipped from V and 5 bases from J, the junction kept 3 bases outside the gene matches. This CDR3 is 12 amino acids long. The CDR3 nucleotides read TGCAGTGCTAGGGACAGGAGATATGGCTACACCTTC. It yields the protein CSARDRRYGYTF.